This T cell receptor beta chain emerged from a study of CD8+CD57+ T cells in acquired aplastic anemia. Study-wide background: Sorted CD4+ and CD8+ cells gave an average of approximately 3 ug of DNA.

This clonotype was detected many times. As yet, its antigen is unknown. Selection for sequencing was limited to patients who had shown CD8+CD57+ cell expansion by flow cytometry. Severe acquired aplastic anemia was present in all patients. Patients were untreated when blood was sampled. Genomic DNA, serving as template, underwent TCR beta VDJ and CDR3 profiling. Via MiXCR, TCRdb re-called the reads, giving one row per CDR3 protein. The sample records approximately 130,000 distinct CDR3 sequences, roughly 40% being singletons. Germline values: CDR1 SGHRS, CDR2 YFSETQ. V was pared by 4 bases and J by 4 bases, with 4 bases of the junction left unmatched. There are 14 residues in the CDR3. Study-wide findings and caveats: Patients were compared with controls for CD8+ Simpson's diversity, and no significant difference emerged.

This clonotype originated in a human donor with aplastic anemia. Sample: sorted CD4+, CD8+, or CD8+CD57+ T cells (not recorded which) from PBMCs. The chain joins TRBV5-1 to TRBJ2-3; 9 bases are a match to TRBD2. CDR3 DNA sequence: TGCGCCAGCAGCGCTAGCGGGGAAGCAGATACGCAGTATTTT. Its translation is CASSASGEADTQYF.